This TCR beta chain was sequenced during a study of T cells after yellow fever vaccination. As for the study in general: Fractions low in cell number were prepared with SMART-Seq v4 Ultra Low Input.

J was trimmed by 6 bases and V by 3 bases; bases with no gene match: 11. The length of the CDR3 is 15 residues. Germline lookup yields CDR1 SGHTA and CDR2 FQGNSA. This clonotype was seen ten or more times. Its matching antigen is unknown. Findings and caveats of the study: Clones that expanded after primary vaccination mostly reappeared after the booster (just over 95% CD4, 80% to 90% CD8).

Researchers made TCR cDNA using 5'RACE template switching, and this step added a universal primer site and UMIs. Via MiXCR, TCRdb re-called the 5' RACE reads, giving one row per CDR3 protein. The sample includes about 240,000 distinct CDR3 sequences, around 7% of them seen just once. The chain uses TRBV7-2 and TRBJ2-7, with 7 bases lining up with TRBD1. Here the sequenced sample was CD4+ T cells sorted from PBMCs, taken 15 days after the yellow fever booster vaccination. The sequence derives from a man aged 25-45 years who received the YFV17D yellow fever vaccine. In DNA form, the CDR3 reads TGTGCCAGCAGCTTTGTTGGGACAGCAGGCCGCGAGCAGTACTTC. This sequence encodes CASSFVGTAGREQYF.